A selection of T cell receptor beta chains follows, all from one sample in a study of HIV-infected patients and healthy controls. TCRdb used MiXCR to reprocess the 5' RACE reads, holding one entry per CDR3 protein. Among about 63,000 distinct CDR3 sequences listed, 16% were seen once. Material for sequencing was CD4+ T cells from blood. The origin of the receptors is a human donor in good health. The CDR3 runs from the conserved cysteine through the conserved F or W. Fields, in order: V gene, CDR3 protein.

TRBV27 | CASSLGETYEQYF
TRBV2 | CASRAQGPSTMTGELFF
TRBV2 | CASRQNELSYEQYF
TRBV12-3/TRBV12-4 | CASSRLAGALGPQHF
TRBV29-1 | CSSEGGSYGYTF
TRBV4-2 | CASSQEALINSPLHF
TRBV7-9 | CASSLRQGDWYEQYF
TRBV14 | CASSQGSLSAAGGSTDTQYF
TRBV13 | CASRRRLQGELSDEQFF
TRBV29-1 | CSVGLAGYNEQFF
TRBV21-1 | CASSLHGYEQYF
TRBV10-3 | CAISAAPYEQYF
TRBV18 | CASSPAPQGNRATEAFF
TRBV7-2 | CASSLGVAGGSNEQFF
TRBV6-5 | CASSAPQMGGANVLTF
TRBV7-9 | CASSVGDRENTEAFF
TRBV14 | CASSQETGGHNEQFF
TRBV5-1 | CASSLGGTEKLLF
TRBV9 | CASSRTGAYEQYF
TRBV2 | CASSRQGYQPQHF
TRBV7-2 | CASSEDRGIAKNIQYF
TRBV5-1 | CASNNGAGGFEQFF
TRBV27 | CASSLLFAGENSPLHF
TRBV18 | CASSQRDEQFF
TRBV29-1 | CSVEVGRGGETQYF
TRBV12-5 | CASGPGPGTQPQHF
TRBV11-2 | CASSLVRPPRDRGPSEQFF
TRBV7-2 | CASSHDGSSSYEQYF
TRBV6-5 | CASRTPGTDYGYTF
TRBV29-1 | CSGRSGETQYF
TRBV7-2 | CASSLAAGGSSGANVLTF
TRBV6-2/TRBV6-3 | CASISGGGNQPQHF
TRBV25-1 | CASSRSSYEQYF
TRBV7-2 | CASSRSWGLAPEQYF
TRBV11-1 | CASSLRRGHLNSPLHF
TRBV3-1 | CASSQGQSNQPQHF
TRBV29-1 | CSVDPGNTEAFF
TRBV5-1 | CASSLDPTGGGNEQFF
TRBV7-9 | CASSFGQVYGYTF
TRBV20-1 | CSASNGGGVTDTQYF
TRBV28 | CASSSPQGAGGYEQYF
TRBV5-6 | CASRLADTQYF
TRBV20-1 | CSARDVGGVTDTQYF
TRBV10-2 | CASKEGGNTEAFF
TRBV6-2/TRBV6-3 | CASVEQGALNEQFF
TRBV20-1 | CSARRLGNQPQHF
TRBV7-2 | CASSAHPYEQYF
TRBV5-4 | CASSFSGARRTGELFF
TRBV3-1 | CASSQVRNSPLHF
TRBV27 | CASSLYTGSNQPQHF
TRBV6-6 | CASREGSYNEQFF
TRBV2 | CASRLDWLNTGELFF
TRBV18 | CASSLGGGPQHF
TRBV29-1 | CSVVGQKNTEAFF
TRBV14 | CASSQTFEQYF
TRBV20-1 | CSARPPSSYGYTF
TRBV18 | CASSRDRYNEQFF